This TCR beta chain is from a study of human CD4 T cells and Enterobacteriaceae. With 8 bases removed from V and 3 bases from J, the gap between germline ends came to 14 bases. The CDR3 extends over 14 amino acids. Germline V gene lookup returns CDR1 SNHLY and CDR2 FYNNEI. The memory gate held CD4+ cells that were not CD45RA+CCR7+CD95- naive cells, over 95% pure. Positive selection with CD4 and CD14 microbeads isolated CD4+ T cells and monocytes. Ex vivo total memory CD4+ samples were deeply sequenced, detecting one cell in 200,000. Measured with immunoSEQ multiplex PCR; TCRdb has only the in-frame clones, and not every one. This table has about 29,000 clones, about 80% appearing once.

The material sequenced was memory CD4+ T cells from blood. The sequence was collected from a human donor in good health. The chain combines TRBV2 with TRBJ1-5; D call uncertain. CDR3 residues: CASGPDGDNQPQHF. DNA for the CDR3: TGTGCCAGCGGACCGGACGGAGACAATCAGCCCCAGCATTTT.